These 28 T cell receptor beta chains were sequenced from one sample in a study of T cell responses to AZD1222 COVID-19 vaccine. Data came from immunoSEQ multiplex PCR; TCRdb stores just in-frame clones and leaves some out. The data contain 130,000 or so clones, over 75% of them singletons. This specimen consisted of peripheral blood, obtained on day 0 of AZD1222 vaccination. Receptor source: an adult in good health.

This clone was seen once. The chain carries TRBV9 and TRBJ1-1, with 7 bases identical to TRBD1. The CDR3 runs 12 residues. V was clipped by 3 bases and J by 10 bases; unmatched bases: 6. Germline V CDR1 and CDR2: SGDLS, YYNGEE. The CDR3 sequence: CASSATGLAAFF. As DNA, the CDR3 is TGTGCCAGCAGCGCGACAGGGCTAGCAGCTTTCTTT.

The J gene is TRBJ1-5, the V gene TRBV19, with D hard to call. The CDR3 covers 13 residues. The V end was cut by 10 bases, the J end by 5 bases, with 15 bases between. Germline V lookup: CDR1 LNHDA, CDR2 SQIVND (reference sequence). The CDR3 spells CATAGTRYQPQHF. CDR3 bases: TGTGCCACCGCGGGCACCCGATATCAGCCCCAGCATTTT.

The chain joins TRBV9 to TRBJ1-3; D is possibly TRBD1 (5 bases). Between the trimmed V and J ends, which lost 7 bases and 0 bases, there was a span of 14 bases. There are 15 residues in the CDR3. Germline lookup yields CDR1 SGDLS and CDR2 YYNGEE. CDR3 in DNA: TGTGCCAGCTCTCGGGGGGACCACTCTGGAAACACCATATATTTT. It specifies CASSRGDHSGNTIYF.

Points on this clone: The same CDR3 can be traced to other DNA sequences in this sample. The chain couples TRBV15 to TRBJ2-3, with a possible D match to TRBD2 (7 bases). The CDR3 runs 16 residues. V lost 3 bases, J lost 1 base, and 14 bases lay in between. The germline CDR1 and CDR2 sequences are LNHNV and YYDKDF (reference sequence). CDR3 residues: CATSRDRGGRTDTQYF. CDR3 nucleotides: TGTGCCACCAGCAGGGACCGCGGGGGCCGCACAGATACGCAGTATTTT.

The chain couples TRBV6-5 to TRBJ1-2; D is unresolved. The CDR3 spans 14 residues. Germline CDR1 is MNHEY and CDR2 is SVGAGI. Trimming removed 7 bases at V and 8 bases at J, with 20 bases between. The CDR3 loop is CASTASRAGGGYTF. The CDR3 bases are TGTGCCAGCACCGCCTCGAGGGCAGGAGGAGGCTACACCTTC.

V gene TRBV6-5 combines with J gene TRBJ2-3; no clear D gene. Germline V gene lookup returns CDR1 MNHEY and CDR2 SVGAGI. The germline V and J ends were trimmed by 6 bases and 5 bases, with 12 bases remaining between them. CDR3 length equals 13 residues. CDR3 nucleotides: TGTGCCAGCAGCCCACCCTCACGAGATACGCAGTATTTT. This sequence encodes CASSPPSRDTQYF.

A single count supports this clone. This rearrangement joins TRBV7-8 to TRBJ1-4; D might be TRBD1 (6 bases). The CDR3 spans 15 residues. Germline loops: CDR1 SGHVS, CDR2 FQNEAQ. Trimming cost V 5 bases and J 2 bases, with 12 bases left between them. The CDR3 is CASSPRGGTNEKLFF. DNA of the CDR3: TGTGCCAGCAGCCCCCGGGGGGGCACTAATGAAAAACTGTTTTTT.

CDR3 protein: CASSHTGVPGNTIYF. In DNA form, the CDR3 reads TGTGCCAGCAGCCATACAGGGGTCCCTGGAAACACCATATATTTT. The V call is TRBV3-1 (or the pseudogene TRBV3-2), the J call TRBJ1-3; TRBD1 matches at 7 bases. This CDR3 has 15 residues. Trimming removed 3 bases from V and 2 bases from J; junction bases left unmatched: 4. Germline-derived CDR1 and CDR2 are LGHDT and YNNKEL (reference sequence).

DNA for the CDR3: TGCGCCAGCAGTGAGTCGGGATGGGGCACTGAAGCTTTCTTT. Amino acid sequence: CASSESGWGTEAFF. The V and J genes are TRBV10-1 and TRBJ1-1; D not resolved. The CDR3 length is 14 residues. V dropped 0 bases and J dropped 4 bases, with 9 bases sitting between them. Germline assignment: CDR1 WNHNN and CDR2 SYGVQD (reference sequence).

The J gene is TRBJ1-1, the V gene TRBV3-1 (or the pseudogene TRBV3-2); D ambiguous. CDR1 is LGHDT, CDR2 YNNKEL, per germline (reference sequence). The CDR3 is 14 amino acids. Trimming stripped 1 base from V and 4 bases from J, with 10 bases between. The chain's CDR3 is CASSQVGGGTEAFF. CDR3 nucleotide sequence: TGTGCCAGCAGCCAAGTGGGTGGCGGCACTGAAGCTTTCTTT.

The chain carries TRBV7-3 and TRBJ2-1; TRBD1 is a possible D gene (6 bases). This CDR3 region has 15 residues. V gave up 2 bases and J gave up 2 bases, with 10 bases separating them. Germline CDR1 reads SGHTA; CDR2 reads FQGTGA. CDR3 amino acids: CASSLLGATYNEQFF. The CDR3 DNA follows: TGTGCCAGCAGCTTATTGGGGGCCACCTACAATGAGCAGTTCTTC.

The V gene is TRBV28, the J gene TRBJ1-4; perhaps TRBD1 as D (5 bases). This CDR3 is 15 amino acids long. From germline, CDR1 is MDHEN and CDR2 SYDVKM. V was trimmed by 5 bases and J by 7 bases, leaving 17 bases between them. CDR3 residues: CASSTLHGGGEKLFF. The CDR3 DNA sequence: TGTGCCAGCAGTACATTACACGGGGGAGGTGAAAAACTGTTTTTT.

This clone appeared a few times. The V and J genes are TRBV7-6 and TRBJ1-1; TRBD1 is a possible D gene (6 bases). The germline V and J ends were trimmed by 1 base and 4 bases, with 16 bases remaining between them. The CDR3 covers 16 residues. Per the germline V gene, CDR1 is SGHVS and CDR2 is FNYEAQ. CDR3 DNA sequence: TGTGCCAGCAGCTTAGGTGGGGGCGCCCCGGGCACTGAAGCTTTCTTT. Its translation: CASSLGGGAPGTEAFF.

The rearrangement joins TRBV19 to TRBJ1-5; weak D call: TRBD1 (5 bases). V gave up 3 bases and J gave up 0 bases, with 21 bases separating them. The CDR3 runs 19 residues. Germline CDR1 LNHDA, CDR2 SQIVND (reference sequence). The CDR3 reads CASSIGGPGTRYSNQPQHF. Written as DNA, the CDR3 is TGTGCCAGTAGTATTGGAGGGCCCGGGACTCGATATAGCAATCAGCCCCAGCATTTT.

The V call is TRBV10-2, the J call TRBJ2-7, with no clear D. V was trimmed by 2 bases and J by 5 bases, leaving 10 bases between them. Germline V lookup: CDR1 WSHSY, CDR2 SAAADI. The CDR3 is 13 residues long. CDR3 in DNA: TGCGCCAGCAGTGAGGGGCTTTGGAACGAGCAGTACTTC. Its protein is CASSEGLWNEQYF.

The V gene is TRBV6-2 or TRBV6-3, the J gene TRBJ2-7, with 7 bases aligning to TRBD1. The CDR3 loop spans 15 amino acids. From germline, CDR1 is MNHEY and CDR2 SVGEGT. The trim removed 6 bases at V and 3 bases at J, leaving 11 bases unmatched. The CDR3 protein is CASSDNRGKVYEQYF. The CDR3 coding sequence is TGTGCCAGCAGCGATAACAGGGGAAAGGTCTACGAGCAGTACTTC.

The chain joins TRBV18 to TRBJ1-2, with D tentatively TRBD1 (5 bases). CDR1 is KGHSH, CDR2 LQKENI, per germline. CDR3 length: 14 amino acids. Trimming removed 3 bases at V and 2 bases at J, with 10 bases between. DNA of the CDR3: TGTGCCAGCTCACCCTCGCAGGGAAACTATGGCTACACCTTC. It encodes CASSPSQGNYGYTF.

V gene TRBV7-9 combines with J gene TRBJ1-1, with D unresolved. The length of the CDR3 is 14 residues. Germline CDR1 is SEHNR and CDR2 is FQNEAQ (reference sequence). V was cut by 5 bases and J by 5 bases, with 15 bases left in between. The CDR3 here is CASSLTGYSTEAFF. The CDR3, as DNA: TGTGCCAGCAGCCTTACGGGATATAGTACTGAAGCTTTCTTT. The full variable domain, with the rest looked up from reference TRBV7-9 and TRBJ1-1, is DTGVSQNPRHKITKRGQNVTFRCDPISEHNRLYWYRQTLGQGPEFLTYFQNEAQLEKSRLLSDRFSAERPKGSFSTLEIQRTEQGDSAMYLCASSLTGYSTEAFFGQGTRLTVV.

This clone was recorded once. CDR3 nucleotide sequence: TGCGCCAGCAGTGTACACTCTGGAAACACCATATATTTT. It is translated as CASSVHSGNTIYF. V usage is TRBV5-1 and J usage is TRBJ1-3; D gene ambiguous. V dropped 5 bases and J dropped 0 bases, with 6 bases sitting between them. Germline CDR1 is SGHRS and CDR2 is YFSETQ. The CDR3 runs to 13 residues.

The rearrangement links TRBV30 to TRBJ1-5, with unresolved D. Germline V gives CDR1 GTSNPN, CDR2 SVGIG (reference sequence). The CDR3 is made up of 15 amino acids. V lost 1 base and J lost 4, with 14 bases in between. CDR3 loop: CAWSGGDLGNQPQHF. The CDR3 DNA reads TGTGCCTGGAGTGGGGGAGATTTGGGTAATCAGCCCCAGCATTTT.

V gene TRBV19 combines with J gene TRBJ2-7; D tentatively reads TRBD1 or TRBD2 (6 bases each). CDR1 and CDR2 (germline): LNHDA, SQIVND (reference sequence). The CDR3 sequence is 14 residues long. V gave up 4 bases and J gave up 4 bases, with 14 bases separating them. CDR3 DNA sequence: TGTGCCAGTAGTAGCAGGGGAGGTAATTACGAGCAGTACTTC. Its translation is CASSSRGGNYEQYF.

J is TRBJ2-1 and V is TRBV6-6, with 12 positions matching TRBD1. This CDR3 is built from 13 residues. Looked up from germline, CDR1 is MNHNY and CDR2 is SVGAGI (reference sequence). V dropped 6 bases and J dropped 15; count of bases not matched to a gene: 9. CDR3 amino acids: CASSLPGTGGLFF. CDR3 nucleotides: TGTGCCAGCAGCCTTCCAGGGACAGGGGGCCTGTTCTTC.

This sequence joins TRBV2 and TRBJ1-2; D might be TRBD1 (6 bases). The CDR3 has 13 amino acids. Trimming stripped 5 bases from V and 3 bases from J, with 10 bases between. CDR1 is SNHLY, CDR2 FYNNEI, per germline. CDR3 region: CASSLDSDYGYTF. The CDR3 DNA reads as TGTGCCAGCAGTCTGGACAGTGACTATGGCTACACCTTC.

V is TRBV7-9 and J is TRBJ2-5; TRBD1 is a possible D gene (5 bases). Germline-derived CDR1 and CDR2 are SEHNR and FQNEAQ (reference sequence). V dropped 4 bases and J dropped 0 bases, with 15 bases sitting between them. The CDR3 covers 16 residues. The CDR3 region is CASSSTLGLYQETQYF. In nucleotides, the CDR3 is TGTGCCAGCAGCTCGACTTTGGGGCTGTACCAAGAGACCCAGTACTTC.

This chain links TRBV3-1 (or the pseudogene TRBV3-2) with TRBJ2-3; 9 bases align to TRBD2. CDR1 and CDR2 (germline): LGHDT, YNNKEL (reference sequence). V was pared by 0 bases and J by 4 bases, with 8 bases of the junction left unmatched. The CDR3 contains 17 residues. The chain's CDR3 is CASSQDQGLARPDTQYF. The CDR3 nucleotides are TGTGCCAGCAGCCAAGATCAGGGACTAGCTCGACCAGATACGCAGTATTTT.

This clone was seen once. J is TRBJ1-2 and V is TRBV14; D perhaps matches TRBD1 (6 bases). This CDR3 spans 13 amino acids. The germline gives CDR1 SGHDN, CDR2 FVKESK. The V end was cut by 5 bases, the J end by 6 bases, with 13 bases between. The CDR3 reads CASSSRNRDGYTF. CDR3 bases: TGTGCCAGCAGCTCGCGCAACAGGGATGGCTACACCTTC.

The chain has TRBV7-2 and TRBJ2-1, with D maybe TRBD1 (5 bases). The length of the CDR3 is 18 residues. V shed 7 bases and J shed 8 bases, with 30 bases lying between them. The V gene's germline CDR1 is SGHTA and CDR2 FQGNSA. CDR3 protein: CASTTGRVGIPGWHEQFF. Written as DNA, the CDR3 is TGTGCCAGCACTACGGGCAGGGTAGGAATTCCTGGTTGGCATGAGCAGTTCTTC.

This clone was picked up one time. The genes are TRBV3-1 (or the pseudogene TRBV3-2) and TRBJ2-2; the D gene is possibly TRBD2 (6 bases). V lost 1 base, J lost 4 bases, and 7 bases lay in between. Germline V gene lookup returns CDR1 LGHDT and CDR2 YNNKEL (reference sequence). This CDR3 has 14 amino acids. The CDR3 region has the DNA TGTGCCAGCAGCCAAGTCGGGGGCACCGGGGAGCTGTTTTTT. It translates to CASSQVGGTGELFF.